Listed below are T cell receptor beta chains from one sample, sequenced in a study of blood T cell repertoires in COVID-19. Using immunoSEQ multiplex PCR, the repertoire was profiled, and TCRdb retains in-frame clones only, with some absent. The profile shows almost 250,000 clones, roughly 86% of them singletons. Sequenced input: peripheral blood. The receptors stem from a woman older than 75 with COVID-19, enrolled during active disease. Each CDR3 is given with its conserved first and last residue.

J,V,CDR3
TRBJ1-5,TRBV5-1,CASSPQGNDQPQHF
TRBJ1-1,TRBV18,CASSPGAENTEAFF
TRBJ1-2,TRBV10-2,CASSAGTQSALVYTF
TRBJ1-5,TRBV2,CASSLQGAKQPQHF
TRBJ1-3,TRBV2,CASSVGKGNTIYF
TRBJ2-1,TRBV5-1,CASSLSGAGYNEQFF
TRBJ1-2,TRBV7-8,CASSLGTGSGYTF
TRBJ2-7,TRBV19,CASSSSGTVSHEQYF
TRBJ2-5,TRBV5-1,CASSYGQGAQETQYF
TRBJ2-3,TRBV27,CASSLRDRGRGWSTDTQYF
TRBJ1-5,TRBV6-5,CASGVGNSNQPQHF
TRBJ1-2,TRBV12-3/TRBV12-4,CASSNLTGDGYTF
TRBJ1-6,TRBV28,CASSFRNSPLHF
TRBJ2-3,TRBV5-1,CASSPTSRPTDTQYF
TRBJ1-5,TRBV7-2,CASSFQPGQGYQPQHF
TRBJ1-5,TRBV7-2,CASSLKAGVDNQPQHF